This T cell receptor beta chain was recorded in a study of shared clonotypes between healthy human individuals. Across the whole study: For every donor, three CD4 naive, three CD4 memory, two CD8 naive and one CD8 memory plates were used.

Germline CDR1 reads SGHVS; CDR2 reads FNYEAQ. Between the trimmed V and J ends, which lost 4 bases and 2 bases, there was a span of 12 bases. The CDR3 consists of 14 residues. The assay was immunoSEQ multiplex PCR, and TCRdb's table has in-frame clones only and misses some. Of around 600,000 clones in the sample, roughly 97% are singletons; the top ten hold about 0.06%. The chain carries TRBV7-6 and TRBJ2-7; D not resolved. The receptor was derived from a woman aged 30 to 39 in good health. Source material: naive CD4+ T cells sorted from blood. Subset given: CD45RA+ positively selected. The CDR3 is CASSSQAVAYEQYF. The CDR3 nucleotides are TGTGCCAGCAGCTCCCAGGCAGTCGCCTACGAGCAGTACTTC. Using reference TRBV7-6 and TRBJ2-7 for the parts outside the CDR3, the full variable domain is GAGVSQSPRYKVTKRGQDVALRCDPISGHVSLYWYRQALGQGPEFLTYFNYEAQQDKSGLPNDRFSAERPEGSISTLTIQRTEQRDSAMYRCASSSQAVAYEQYFGPGTRLTVT.